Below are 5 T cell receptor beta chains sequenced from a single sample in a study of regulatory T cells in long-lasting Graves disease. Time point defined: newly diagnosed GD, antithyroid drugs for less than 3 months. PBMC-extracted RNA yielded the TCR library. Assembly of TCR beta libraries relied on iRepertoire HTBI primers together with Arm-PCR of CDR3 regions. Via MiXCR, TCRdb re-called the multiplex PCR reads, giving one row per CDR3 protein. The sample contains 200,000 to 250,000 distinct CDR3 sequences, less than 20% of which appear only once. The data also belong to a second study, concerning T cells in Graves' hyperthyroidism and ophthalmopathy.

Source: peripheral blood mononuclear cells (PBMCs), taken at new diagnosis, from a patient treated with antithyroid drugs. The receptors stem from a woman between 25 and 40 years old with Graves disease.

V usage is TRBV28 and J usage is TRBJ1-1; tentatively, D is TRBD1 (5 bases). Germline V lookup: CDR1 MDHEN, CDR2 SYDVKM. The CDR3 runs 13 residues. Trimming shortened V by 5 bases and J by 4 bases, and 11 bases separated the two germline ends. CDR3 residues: CASSPFGGTEAFF. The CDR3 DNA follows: TGTGCCAGCAGTCCCTTCGGGGGCACTGAAGCTTTCTTT. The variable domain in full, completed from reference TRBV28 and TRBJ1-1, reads DVKVTQSSRYLVKRTGEKVFLECVQDMDHENMFWYRQDPGLGLRLIYFSYDVKMKEKGDIPEGYSVSREKKERFSLILESASTNQTSMYLCASSPFGGTEAFFGQGTRLTVV.

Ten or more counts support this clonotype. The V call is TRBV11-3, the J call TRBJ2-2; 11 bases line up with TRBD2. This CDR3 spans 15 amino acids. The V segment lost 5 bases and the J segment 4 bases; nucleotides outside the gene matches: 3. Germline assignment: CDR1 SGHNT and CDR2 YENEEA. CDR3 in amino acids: CASSGTSGSTGELFF. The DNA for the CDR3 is TGTGCCAGCAGCGGGACTAGCGGATCCACCGGGGAGCTGTTTTTT.

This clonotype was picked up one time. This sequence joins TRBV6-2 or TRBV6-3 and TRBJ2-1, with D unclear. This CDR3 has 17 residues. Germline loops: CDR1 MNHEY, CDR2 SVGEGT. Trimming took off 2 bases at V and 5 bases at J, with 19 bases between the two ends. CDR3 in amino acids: CASSYQKKEALNNEQFF. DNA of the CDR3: TGTGCCAGCAGTTACCAGAAGAAGGAAGCTCTGAACAATGAGCAGTTCTTC.

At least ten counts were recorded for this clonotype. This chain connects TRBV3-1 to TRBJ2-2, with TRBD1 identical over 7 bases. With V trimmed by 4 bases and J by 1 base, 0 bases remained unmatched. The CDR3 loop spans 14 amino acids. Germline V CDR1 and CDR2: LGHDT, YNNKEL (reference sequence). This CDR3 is CASSRDRNTGELFF. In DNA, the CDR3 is TGTGCCAGCAGCCGGGACAGGAACACCGGGGAGCTGTTTTTT.

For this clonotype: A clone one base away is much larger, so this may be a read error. CDR3 nucleotide sequence: TGTGCCAGCAGCGACGGGCTCAGCAATCAGCCCCAGCAGTTT. The encoded protein is CASSDGLSNQPQQF. The chain links TRBV7-3 to TRBJ1-5; D unresolved. This CDR3 has 14 amino acids. The germline gives CDR1 SGHTA, CDR2 FQGTGA.